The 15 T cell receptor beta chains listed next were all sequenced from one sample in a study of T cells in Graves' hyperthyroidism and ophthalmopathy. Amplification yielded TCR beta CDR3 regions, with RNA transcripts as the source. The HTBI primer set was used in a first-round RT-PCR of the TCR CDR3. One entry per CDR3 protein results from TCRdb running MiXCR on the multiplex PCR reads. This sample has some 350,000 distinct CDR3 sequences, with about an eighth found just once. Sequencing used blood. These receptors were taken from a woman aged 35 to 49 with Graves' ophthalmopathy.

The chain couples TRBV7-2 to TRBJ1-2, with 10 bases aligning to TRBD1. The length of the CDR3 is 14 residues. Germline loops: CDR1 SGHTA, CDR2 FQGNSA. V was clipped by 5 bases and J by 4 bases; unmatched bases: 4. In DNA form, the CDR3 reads TGTGCCAGCAGCCCCCGGGACAGGGGCTATGGCTACACCTTC. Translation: CASSPRDRGYGYTF.

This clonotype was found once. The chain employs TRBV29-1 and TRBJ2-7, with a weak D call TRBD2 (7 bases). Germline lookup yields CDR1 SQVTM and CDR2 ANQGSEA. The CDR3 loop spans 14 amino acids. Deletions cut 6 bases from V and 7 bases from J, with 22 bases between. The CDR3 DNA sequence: TGCAGCGTCGCAGGGGAGGGCCGGAAGTATGAGCAGTACTTC. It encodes CSVAGEGRKYEQYF.

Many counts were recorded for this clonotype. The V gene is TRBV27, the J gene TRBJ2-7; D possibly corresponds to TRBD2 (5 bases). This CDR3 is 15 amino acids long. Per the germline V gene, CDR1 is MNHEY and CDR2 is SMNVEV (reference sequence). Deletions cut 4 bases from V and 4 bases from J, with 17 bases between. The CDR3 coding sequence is TGTGCCAGCAGTTCCCCCCGGAGGTCATTATACGAGCAGTACTTC. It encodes CASSSPRRSLYEQYF.

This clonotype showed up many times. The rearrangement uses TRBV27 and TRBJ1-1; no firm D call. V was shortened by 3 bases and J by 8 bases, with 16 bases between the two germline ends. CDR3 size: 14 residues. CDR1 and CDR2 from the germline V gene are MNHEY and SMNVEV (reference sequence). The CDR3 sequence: CASSFLDSTGEAFF. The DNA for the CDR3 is TGTGCCAGCAGTTTTCTGGACTCAACGGGGGAAGCTTTCTTT.

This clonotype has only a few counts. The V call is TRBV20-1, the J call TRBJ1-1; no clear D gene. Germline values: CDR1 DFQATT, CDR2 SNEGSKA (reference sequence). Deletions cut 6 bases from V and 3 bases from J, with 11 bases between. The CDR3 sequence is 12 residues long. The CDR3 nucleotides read TGCAGTGCACTCACAGCGGACACTGAAGCTTTCTTT. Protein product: CSALTADTEAFF.

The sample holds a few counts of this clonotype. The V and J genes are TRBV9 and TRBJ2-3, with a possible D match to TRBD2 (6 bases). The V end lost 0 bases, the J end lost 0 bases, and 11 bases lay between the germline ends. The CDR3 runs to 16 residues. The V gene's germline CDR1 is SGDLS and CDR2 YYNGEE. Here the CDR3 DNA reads TGTGCCAGCAGCGTAGCAGGAGGGCTCAGCACAGATACGCAGTATTTT. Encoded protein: CASSVAGGLSTDTQYF.

The CDR3 spells CASSLMGTEAFF. CDR3 coding DNA: TGTGCCAGCAGCCTGATGGGAACTGAAGCTTTCTTT. The rearrangement links TRBV4-2 to TRBJ1-1, with unresolved D. Trimming stripped 4 bases from V and 5 bases from J, with 8 bases between. The CDR3 extends over 12 amino acids. CDR1 is LGHNA and CDR2 is YNFKEQ in the germline V gene.

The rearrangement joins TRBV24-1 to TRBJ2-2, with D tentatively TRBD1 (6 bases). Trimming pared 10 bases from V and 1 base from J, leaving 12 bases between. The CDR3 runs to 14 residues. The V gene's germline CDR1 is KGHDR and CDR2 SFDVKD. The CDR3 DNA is TGTGCCACGGCCGGGACACTGAACACCGGGGAGCTGTTTTTT. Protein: CATAGTLNTGELFF.

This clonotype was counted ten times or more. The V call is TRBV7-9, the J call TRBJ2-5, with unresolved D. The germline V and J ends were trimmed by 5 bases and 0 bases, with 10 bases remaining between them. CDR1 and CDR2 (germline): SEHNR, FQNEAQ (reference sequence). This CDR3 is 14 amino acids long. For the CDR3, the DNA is TGTGCCAGCAGCCCGCAGAGGTACCAAGAGACCCAGTACTTC. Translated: CASSPQRYQETQYF.

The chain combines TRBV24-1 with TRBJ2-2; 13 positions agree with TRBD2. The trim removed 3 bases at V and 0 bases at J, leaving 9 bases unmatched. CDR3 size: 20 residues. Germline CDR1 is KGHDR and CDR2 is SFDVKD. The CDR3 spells CATSDPLRTSGGANTGELFF. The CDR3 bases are TGTGCCACCAGTGATCCTTTACGGACTAGCGGGGGCGCGAACACCGGGGAGCTGTTTTTT.

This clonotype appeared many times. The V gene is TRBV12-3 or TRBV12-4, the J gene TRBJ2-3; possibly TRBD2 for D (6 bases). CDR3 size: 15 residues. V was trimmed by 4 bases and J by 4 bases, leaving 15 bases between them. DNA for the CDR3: TGTGCCAGCAGTTCCCGACTAGGATGGGCAGATACGCAGTATTTT. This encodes CASSSRLGWADTQYF.

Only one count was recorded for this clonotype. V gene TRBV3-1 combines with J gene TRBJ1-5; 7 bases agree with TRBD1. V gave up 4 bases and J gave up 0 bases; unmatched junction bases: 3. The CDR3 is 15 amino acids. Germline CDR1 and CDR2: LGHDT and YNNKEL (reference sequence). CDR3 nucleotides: TGTGCCAGCAGCCGGCAGGGGGGTAGCAATCAGCCCCAGCATTTT. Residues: CASSRQGGSNQPQHF. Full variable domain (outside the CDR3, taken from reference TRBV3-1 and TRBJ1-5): DTAVSQTPKYLVTQMGNDKSIKCEQNLGHDTMYWYKQDSKKFLKIMFSYNNKELIINETVPNRFSPKSPDKAHLNLHINSLELGDSAVYFCASSRQGGSNQPQHFGDGTRLSIL.

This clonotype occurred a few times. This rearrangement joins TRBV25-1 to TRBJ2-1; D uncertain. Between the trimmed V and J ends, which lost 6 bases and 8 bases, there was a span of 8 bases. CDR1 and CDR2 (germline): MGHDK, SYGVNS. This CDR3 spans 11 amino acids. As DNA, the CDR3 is TGTGCCAGCAGAAATGGGGATGAGCAGTTCTTC. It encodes CASRNGDEQFF. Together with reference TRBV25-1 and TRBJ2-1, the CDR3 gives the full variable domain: EADIYQTPRYLVIGTGKKITLECSQTMGHDKMYWYQQDPGMELHLIHYSYGVNSTEKGDLSSESTVSRIRTEHFPLTLESARPSHTSQYLCASRNGDEQFFGPGTRLTVL.

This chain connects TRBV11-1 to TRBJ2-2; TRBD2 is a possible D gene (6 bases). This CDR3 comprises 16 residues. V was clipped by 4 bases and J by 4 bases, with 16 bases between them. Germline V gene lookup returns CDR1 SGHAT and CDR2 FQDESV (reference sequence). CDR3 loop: CASSSLRRGITGELFF. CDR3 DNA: TGTGCCAGCAGCTCACTACGTCGGGGGATCACCGGGGAGCTGTTTTTT.

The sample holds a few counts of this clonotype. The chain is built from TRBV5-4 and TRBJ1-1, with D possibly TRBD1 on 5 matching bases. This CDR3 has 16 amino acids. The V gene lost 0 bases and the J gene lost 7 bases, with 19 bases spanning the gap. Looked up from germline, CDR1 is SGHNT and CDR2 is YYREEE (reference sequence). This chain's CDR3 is CASSLGLGRELHEAFF. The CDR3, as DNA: TGTGCCAGCAGCTTGGGGCTCGGCAGGGAGTTGCATGAAGCTTTCTTT.